The 17 T cell receptor beta chains below come from one sample, sequenced in a study of blood T cell repertoires in COVID-19. TCRdb's copy holds only in-frame clones and misses some; the assay was immunoSEQ multiplex PCR. The sample carries 250,000 or so clones, 90% recorded once. The sequenced sample was peripheral blood. The receptors here all came from a woman in her fifties or sixties with COVID-19, enrolled during active disease.

V gene TRBV14 combines with J gene TRBJ1-1, with a tentative D call TRBD1 (6 bases). This CDR3 comprises 15 residues. CDR1 and CDR2 (germline): SGHDN, FVKESK. Deletions cut 2 bases from V and 0 bases from J, with 10 bases between. The CDR3 DNA is TGTGCCAGCAGCCAATGGGGGACATTGAACACTGAAGCTTTCTTT. Translated, it gives CASSQWGTLNTEAFF.

A single count supports this clone. The chain links TRBV9 to TRBJ1-1; no clear D gene. The CDR3 is made up of 16 amino acids. V lost 0 bases and J lost 3, with 15 bases in between. Germline assignment: CDR1 SGDLS and CDR2 YYNGEE. The CDR3 protein is CASSVAAARGDTEAFF. The CDR3 nucleotides read TGTGCCAGCAGCGTAGCGGCAGCCCGGGGAGACACTGAAGCTTTCTTT.

V usage is TRBV29-1 and J usage is TRBJ2-2, with D unresolved. Germline-derived CDR1 and CDR2 are SQVTM and ANQGSEA. The CDR3 sequence is 13 residues long. Trimming stripped 6 bases from V and 5 bases from J, with 13 bases between. This CDR3 is CSVARPGTGELFF. CDR3 DNA sequence: TGCAGCGTCGCGCGACCAGGTACCGGGGAGCTGTTTTTT.

The V and J genes are TRBV19 and TRBJ1-1; D gene ambiguous. CDR1 and CDR2 from the germline V gene are LNHDA and SQIVND (reference sequence). The CDR3 totals 13 residues. The ends were cut back, 6 bases at V and 6 bases at J, with 14 bases in the middle. Here the CDR3 reads CASSQVVDAEAFF. DNA for the CDR3: TGTGCCAGTAGCCAGGTAGTTGACGCTGAAGCTTTCTTT.

The DNA for the CDR3 is TGCGCCAGCAGCACGGACAGGGAGACTGAAGCTTTCTTT. Its translation: CASSTDRETEAFF. V gene TRBV5-1 combines with J gene TRBJ1-1, with 8 positions matching TRBD1. The length of the CDR3 is 13 residues. Germline V lookup: CDR1 SGHRS, CDR2 YFSETQ. V was pared by 4 bases and J by 5 bases, with 4 bases of the junction left unmatched.

This clone was detected once. The chain is built from TRBV19 and TRBJ2-2; TRBD1 agrees at 7 bases. This CDR3 region has 18 residues. Trimming at V came to 1 base and at J to 5 bases, leaving 13 bases not matched to a gene. The germline V gene has CDR1 LNHDA and CDR2 SQIVND (reference sequence). The CDR3 DNA is TGTGCCAGTAGTATAGGAAAGGGGGCCTATTCAGGGACCGGGGAGCTGTTTTTT. This gives the protein CASSIGKGAYSGTGELFF.

This sequence joins TRBV7-9 and TRBJ2-1; a possible D gene is TRBD1 (6 bases). Deletions cut 5 bases from V and 2 bases from J, with 19 bases between. This CDR3 has 17 residues. The germline V gene has CDR1 SEHNR and CDR2 FQNEAQ (reference sequence). The CDR3 sequence: CASSPRVVQGPYNEQFF. For the CDR3, the DNA is TGTGCCAGCAGCCCCAGGGTCGTTCAGGGGCCCTACAATGAGCAGTTCTTC.

The count of this clone is one. CDR3 protein: CASSQVETEAFF. The CDR3 region has the DNA TGTGCCAGCAGCCAAGTAGAGACTGAAGCTTTCTTT. This chain uses TRBV4-2 with TRBJ1-1, with D unresolved. Germline CDR1 reads LGHNA; CDR2 reads YNFKEQ. The CDR3 contains 12 residues. The V end lost 1 base, the J end lost 5 bases, and 5 bases lay between the germline ends.

The rearrangement joins TRBV6-5 to TRBJ1-6, with D tentatively TRBD1 (6 bases). V lost 5 bases to trimming and J lost 3 bases, with 11 bases between them. Germline V gene lookup returns CDR1 MNHEY and CDR2 SVGAGI. The CDR3 totals 15 residues. CDR3 bases: TGTGCCAGCAGTCCTAGGGGGTACTATAATTCACCCCTCCACTTT. Translating it yields CASSPRGYYNSPLHF.

This clone was seen just once. The chain has TRBV25-1 and TRBJ1-1; 7 bases line up with TRBD1. V was clipped by 6 bases and J by 3 bases; unmatched bases: 4. The CDR3 totals 13 residues. Germline V gene data show CDR1 as MGHDK and CDR2 as SYGVNS. The CDR3: CASRTQGDTEAFF. For the CDR3, the DNA is TGTGCCAGCAGGACTCAGGGGGACACTGAAGCTTTCTTT.

The chain joins TRBV29-1 to TRBJ1-1, with D perhaps matching TRBD1 (5 bases). From germline, CDR1 is SQVTM and CDR2 ANQGSEA. The CDR3 has 13 residues. Between the trimmed V and J ends, which lost 4 bases and 5 bases, there was a span of 14 bases. The CDR3 here is CSVARKGETEAFF. In nucleotides, the CDR3 is TGCAGCGTTGCGAGAAAAGGGGAAACTGAAGCTTTCTTT.

The chain combines TRBV27 with TRBJ1-1; tentative D call: TRBD1 (5 bases). This CDR3 spans 14 amino acids. The V end was cut by 6 bases, the J end by 5 bases, with 16 bases between. CDR1 is MNHEY, CDR2 SMNVEV, per germline (reference sequence). Here the CDR3 DNA reads TGTGCCAGCAGCCGCGGGGGGGAGTGGACTGAAGCTTTCTTT. Amino acid sequence: CASSRGGEWTEAFF.

This clone was picked up a small number of times. The J gene is TRBJ1-2, the V gene TRBV18; 9 bases align to TRBD1. CDR3 length: 15 residues. Per the germline V gene, CDR1 is KGHSH and CDR2 is LQKENI. With 6 bases clipped from V and 8 bases from J, the junction kept 13 bases outside the gene matches. The CDR3 reads CASSPTGGDGGGYTF. The CDR3 DNA is TGTGCCAGCTCCCCAACAGGGGGCGACGGAGGAGGCTACACCTTC.

The chain carries TRBV7-3 and TRBJ1-2; 8 bases fit TRBD1. CDR1 and CDR2 (germline): SGHTA, FQGTGA. The CDR3 has 14 amino acids. J gave up 4 bases and V 5 bases, and 6 bases lay outside the gene matches. CDR3 in DNA: TGTGCCAGCAGCCCCGGGACAGGCACCTATGGCTACACCTTC. Translated: CASSPGTGTYGYTF.

This clone came up many times. The junction shows a germline mismatch at one end, possibly a read error. This chain links TRBV2 with TRBJ2-7, with D possibly being TRBD2 (5 bases). The CDR3 is 14 residues long. CDR1 SNHLY and CDR2 FYNNEI come from the germline V gene. The CDR3 coding sequence is TGTGCCAGCAGCGAAGGCACGGGGAAATACGAGCAGTACTTC. Residues: CASSEGTGKYEQYF. Filled out from reference TRBV2 and TRBJ2-7, the complete variable domain reads EPEVTQTPSHQVTQMGQEVILRCVPISNHLYFYWYRQILGQKVEFLVSFYNNEISEKSEIFDDQFSVERPDGSNFTLKIRSTKLEDSAMYFCASSEGTGKYEQYFGPGTRLTVT.

This clone was detected a few times. The chain uses TRBV5-4 and TRBJ1-2, with unresolved D. CDR3 length equals 14 residues. Germline V CDR1 and CDR2: SGHNT, YYREEE (reference sequence). V was clipped by 0 bases and J by 4 bases, with 10 bases between them. CDR3 bases: TGTGCCAGCAGCTTGGCCGCAGCGAGCTATGGCTACACCTTC. It specifies CASSLAAASYGYTF.

The chain combines TRBV29-1 with TRBJ1-5, with D possibly TRBD1 on 5 matching bases. Looked up from germline, CDR1 is SQVTM and CDR2 is ANQGSEA. V dropped 0 bases and J dropped 11 bases, with 20 bases sitting between them. The CDR3 extends over 15 amino acids. This CDR3 reads CSVEEKGGDDRAQHF. CDR3 sequence (DNA): TGCAGCGTTGAAGAGAAGGGAGGGGATGATCGGGCCCAGCATTTT.